Sequencing of this TCR beta chain was carried out in a study of T cell responses to AZD1222 COVID-19 vaccine. A word on this clone: Its antigen is not known.

TCRdb's table, derived via immunoSEQ multiplex PCR, lists solely in-frame clones and lacks some. Among over 110,000 clones listed, less than 95% were seen once. Points from the study as a whole: White British donors predominated, females outnumbered males, and clonal diversity was possibly underestimated.

Trimming removed 4 bases at V and 0 bases at J, with 9 bases between. The germline V gene encodes CDR1 LGHNA and CDR2 YSLEER. CDR3 length: 14 residues. The specimen comprised peripheral blood, sampled on day 0 of AZD1222 vaccination. J is TRBJ1-1 and V is TRBV4-3; the D is unclear. The TCR sequence derives from an adult in good health. In DNA form, the CDR3 reads TGCGCCAGCAGCCGTCGGGCCTTGAACACTGAAGCTTTCTTT. This sequence encodes CASSRRALNTEAFF.